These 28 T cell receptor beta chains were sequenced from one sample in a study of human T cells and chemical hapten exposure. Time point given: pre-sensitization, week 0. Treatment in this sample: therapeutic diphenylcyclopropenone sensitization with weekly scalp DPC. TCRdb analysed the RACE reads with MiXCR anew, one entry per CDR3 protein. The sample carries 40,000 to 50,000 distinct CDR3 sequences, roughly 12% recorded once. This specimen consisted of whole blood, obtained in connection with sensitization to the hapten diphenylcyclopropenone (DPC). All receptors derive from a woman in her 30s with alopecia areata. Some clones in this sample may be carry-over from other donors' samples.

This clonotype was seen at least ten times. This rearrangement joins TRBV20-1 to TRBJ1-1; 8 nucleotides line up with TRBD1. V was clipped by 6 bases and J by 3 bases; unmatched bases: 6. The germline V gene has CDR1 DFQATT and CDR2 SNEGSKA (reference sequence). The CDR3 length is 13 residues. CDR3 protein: CSADRGPDTEAFF. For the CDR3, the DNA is TGCAGTGCCGACAGGGGACCTGACACTGAAGCTTTCTTT.

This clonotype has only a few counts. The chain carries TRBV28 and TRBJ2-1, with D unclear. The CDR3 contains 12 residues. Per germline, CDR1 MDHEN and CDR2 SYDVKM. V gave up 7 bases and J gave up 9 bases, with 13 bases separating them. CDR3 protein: CASKTAPREQFF. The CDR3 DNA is TGTGCCAGCAAGACCGCCCCGCGTGAGCAGTTCTTC. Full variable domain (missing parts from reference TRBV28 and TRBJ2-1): DVKVTQSSRYLVKRTGEKVFLECVQDMDHENMFWYRQDPGLGLRLIYFSYDVKMKEKGDIPEGYSVSREKKERFSLILESASTNQTSMYLCASKTAPREQFFGPGTRLTVL.

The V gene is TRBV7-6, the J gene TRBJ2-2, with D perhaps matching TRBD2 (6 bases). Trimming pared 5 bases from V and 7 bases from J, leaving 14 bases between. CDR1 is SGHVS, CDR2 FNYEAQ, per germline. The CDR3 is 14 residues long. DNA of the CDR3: TGTGCCAGCAGCCCCAAAGCGGGTGACGGGGAGCTGTTTTTT. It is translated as CASSPKAGDGELFF.

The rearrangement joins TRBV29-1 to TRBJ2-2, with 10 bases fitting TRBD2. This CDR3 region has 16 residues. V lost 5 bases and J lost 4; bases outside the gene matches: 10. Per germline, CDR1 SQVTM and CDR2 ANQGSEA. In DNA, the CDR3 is TGCAGCGTTCATCAAGCGGGAGGGCCGGGCACCGGGGAGCTGTTTTTT. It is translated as CSVHQAGGPGTGELFF.

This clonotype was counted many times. CDR3 in amino acids: CASNLRGAEQFF. The CDR3 DNA reads as TGTGCCAGCAATCTTAGAGGCGCTGAGCAGTTCTTC. This chain links TRBV12-3 or TRBV12-4 with TRBJ2-1; D remains ambiguous. The V end was cut by 7 bases, the J end by 9 bases, with 13 bases between. This CDR3 has 12 residues.

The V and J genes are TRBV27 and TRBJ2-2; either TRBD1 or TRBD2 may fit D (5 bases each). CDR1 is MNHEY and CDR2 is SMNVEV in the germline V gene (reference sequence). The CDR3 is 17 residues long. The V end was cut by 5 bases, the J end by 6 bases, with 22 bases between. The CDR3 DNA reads TGTGCCAGCAGTCCCCACCCAGGGACCGGGGCGGCCGGGGAGCTGTTTTTT. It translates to CASSPHPGTGAAGELFF.

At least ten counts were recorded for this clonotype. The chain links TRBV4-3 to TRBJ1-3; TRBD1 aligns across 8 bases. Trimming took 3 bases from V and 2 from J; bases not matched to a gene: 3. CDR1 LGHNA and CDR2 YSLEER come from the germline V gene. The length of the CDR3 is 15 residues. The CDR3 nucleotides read TGCGCCAGCAGCCAGCTGACAGGGGCTGGAAACACCATATATTTT. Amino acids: CASSQLTGAGNTIYF.

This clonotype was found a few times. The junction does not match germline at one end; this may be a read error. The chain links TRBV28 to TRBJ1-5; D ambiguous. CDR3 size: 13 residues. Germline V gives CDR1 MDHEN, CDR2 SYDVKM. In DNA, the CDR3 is TGTGCCACTAGGCTACCGAGCAGTCAGCCCCAGCATTTT. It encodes CATRLPSSQPQHF. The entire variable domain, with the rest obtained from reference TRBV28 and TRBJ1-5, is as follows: DVKVTQSSRYLVKRTGEKVFLECVQDMDHENMFWYRQDPGLGLRLIYFSYDVKMKEKGDIPEGYSVSREKKERFSLILESASTNQTSMYLCATRLPSSQPQHFGDGTRLSIL.

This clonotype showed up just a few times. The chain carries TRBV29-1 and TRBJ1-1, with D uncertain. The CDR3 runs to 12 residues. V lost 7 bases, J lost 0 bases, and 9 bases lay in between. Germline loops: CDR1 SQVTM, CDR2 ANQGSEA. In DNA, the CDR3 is TGCAGCGATTTAGGCCTGAACACTGAAGCTTTCTTT. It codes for CSDLGLNTEAFF.

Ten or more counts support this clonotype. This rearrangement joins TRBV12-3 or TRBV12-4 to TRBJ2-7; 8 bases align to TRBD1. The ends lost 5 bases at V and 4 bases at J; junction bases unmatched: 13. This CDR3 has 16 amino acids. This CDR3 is CASSHPSARGLYEQYF. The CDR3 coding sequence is TGTGCCAGCAGTCATCCTTCGGCCAGGGGGCTATACGAGCAGTACTTC.

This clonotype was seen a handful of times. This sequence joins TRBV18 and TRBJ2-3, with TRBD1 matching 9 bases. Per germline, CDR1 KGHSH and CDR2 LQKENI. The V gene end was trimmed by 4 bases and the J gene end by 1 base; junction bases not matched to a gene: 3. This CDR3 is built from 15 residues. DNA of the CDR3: TGTGCCAGCTCACAGGACAGGGGACGCACAGATACGCAGTATTTT. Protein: CASSQDRGRTDTQYF.

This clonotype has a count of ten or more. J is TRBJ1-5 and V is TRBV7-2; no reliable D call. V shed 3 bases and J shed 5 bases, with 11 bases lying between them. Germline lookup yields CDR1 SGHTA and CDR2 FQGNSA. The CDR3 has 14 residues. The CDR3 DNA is TGTGCCAGCAGCTTCTCCGGGTCTGATCAGCCCCAGCATTTT. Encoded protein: CASSFSGSDQPQHF.

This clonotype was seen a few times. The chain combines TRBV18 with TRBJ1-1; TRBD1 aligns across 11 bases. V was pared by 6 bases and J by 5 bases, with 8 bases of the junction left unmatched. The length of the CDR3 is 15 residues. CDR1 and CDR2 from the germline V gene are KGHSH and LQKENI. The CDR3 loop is CASSQGQGARTEAFF. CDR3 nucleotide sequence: TGTGCCAGCTCGCAAGGACAGGGGGCGAGGACTGAAGCTTTCTTT.

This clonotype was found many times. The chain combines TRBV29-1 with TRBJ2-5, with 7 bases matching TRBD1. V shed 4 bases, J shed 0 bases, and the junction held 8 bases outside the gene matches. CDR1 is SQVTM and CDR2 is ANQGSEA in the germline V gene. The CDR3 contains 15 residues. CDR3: CSVGSGTVYQETQYF. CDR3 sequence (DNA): TGCAGCGTTGGGTCGGGGACAGTGTACCAAGAGACCCAGTACTTC.

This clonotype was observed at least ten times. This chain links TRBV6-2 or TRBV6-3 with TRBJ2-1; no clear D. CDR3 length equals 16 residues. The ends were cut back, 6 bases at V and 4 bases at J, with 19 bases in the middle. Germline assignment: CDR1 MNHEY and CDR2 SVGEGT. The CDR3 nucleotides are TGTGCCAGCAGCCGTAAGATACGGACCGGGTACAATGAGCAGTTCTTC. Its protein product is CASSRKIRTGYNEQFF.

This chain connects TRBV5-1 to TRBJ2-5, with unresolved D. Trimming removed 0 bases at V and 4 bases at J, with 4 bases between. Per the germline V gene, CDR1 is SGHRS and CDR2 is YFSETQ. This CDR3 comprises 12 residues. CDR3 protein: CASSLGRETQYF. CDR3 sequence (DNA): TGCGCCAGCAGCTTGGGGCGAGAGACCCAGTACTTC.

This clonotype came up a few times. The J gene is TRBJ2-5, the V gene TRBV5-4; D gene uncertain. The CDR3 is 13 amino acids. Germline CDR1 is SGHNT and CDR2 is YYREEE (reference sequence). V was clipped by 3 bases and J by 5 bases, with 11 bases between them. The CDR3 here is CASSYPHTETQYF. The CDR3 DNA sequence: TGTGCCAGCAGCTACCCCCACACGGAGACCCAGTACTTC.

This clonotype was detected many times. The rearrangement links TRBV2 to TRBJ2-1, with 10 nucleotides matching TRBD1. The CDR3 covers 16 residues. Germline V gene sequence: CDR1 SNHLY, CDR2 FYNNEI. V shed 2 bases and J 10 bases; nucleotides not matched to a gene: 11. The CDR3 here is CASSERGDRGLEEQFF. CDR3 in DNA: TGTGCCAGCAGTGAAAGGGGGGACAGGGGTTTGGAGGAGCAGTTCTTC.

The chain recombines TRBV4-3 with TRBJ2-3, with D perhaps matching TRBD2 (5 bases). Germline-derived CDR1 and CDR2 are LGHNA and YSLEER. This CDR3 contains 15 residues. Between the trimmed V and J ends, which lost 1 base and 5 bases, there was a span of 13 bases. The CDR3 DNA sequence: TGCGCCAGCAGCCAAGTTCCCTCCGAGGGAGATACGCAGTATTTT. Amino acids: CASSQVPSEGDTQYF.

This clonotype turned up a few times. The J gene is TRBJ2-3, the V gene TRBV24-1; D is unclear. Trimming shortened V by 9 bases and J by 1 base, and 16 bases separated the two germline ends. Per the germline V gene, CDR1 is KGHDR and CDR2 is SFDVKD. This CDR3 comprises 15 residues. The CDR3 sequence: CATSRPATGTDTQYF. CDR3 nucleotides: TGTGCCACCTCGAGACCAGCAACCGGCACAGATACGCAGTATTTT.

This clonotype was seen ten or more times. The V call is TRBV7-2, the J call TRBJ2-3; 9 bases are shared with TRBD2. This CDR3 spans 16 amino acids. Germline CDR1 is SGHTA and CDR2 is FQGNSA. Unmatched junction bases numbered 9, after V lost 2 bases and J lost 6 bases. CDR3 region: CASSLIGGRAPDTQYF. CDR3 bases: TGTGCCAGCAGCTTAATTGGCGGGAGGGCCCCGGATACGCAGTATTTT.

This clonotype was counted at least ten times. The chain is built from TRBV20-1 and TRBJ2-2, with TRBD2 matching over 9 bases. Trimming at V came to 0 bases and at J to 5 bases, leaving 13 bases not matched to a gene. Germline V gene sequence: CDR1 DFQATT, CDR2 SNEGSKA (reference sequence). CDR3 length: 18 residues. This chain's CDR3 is CSARDPTAGGYLTGELFF. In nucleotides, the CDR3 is TGCAGTGCTAGAGATCCGACGGCGGGAGGGTACCTTACCGGGGAGCTGTTTTTT.

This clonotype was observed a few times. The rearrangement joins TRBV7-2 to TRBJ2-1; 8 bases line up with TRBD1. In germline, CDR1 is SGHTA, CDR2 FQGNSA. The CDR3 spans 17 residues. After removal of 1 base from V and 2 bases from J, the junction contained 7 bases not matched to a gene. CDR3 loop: CASSLEARTGTYNEQFF. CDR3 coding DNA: TGTGCCAGCAGCTTAGAAGCCCGGACAGGGACCTACAATGAGCAGTTCTTC. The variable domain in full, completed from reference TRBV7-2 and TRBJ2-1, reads GAGVSQSPSNKVTEKGKDVELRCDPISGHTALYWYRQSLGQGLEFLIYFQGNSAPDKSGLPSDRFSAERTGGSVSTLTIQRTQQEDSAVYLCASSLEARTGTYNEQFFGPGTRLTVL.

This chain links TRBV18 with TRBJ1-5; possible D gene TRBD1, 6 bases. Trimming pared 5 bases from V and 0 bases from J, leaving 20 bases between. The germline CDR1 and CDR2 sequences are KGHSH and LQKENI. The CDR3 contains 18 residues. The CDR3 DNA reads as TGTGCCAGCTCAGAAGGGGAACAGGGCGAATATAGCAATCAGCCCCAGCATTTT. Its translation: CASSEGEQGEYSNQPQHF.

The CDR3 nucleotides read TGTGCCAGCAGCCCTCGATTAAAACAGGGGGCGTACACCGGGGAGCTGTTTTTT. Its translation is CASSPRLKQGAYTGELFF. The chain joins TRBV7-9 to TRBJ2-2, with 9 bases identical to TRBD1. The CDR3 has 18 residues. J was trimmed by 3 bases and V by 5 bases; bases with no gene match: 13. Germline V gene lookup returns CDR1 SEHNR and CDR2 FQNEAQ (reference sequence).

The CDR3 sequence is CASMSGSSYNEQFF. The CDR3, as DNA: TGTGCCAGCATGAGTGGTAGCTCCTACAATGAGCAGTTCTTC. The J gene is TRBJ2-1, the V gene TRBV27; D gene uncertain. Germline V gene lookup returns CDR1 MNHEY and CDR2 SMNVEV (reference sequence). This CDR3 spans 14 amino acids. V was pared by 7 bases and J by 0 bases, with 10 bases between.

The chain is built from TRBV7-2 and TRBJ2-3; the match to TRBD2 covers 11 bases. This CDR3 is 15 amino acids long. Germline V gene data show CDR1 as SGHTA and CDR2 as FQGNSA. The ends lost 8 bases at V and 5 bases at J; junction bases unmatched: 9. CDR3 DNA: TGTGCCAGCCTCTTAGCGGGAGGGCTGAGAGATACGCAGTATTTT. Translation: CASLLAGGLRDTQYF.

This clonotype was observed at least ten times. CDR3 DNA: TGTGCCAGCTCACCAGGAGGAAACTCTGGAAACACCATATATTTT. The encoded protein is CASSPGGNSGNTIYF. The chain is built from TRBV18 and TRBJ1-3; no definite D call. The V end lost 2 bases, the J end lost 0 bases, and 8 bases lay between the germline ends. This CDR3 is built from 15 residues. The germline CDR1 and CDR2 sequences are KGHSH and LQKENI.